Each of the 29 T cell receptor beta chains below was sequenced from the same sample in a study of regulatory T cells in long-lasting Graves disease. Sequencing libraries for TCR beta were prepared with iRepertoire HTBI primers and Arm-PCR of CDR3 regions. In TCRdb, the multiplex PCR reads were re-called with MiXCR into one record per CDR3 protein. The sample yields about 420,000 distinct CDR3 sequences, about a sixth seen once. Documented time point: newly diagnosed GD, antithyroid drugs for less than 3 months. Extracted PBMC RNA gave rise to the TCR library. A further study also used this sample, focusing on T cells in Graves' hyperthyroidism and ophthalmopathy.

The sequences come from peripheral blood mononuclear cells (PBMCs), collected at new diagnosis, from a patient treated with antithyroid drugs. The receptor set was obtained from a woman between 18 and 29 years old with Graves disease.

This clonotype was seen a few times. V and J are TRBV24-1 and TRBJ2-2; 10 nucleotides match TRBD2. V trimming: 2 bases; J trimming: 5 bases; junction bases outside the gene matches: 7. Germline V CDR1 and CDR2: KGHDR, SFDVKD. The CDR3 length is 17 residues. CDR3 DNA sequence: TGTGCCACCAGTGATTCTAGCGGGAGAGGGTATACCGGGGAGCTGTTTTTT. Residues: CATSDSSGRGYTGELFF.

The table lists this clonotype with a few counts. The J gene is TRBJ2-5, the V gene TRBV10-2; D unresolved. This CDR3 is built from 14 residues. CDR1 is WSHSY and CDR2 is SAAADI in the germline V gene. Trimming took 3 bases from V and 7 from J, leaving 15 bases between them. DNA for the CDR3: TGCGCCAGCAGTGACTCCGCGGCGGTGGGGACCCAGTACTTC. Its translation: CASSDSAAVGTQYF.

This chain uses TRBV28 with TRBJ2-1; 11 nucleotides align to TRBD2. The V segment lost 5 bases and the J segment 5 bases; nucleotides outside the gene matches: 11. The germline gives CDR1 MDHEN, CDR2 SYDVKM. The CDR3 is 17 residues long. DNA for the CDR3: TGTGCCAGCAGTCCACGGACCGGGACTAGCGGACACAATGAGCAGTTCTTC. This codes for CASSPRTGTSGHNEQFF.

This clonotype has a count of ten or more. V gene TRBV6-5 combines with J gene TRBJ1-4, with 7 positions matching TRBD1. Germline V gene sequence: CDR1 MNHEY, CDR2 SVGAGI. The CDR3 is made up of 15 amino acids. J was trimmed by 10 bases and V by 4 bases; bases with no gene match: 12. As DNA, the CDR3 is TGTGCCAGCAGTTTAGAGGGGACAGCATCTGGAAAACTGTTTTTT. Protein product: CASSLEGTASGKLFF.

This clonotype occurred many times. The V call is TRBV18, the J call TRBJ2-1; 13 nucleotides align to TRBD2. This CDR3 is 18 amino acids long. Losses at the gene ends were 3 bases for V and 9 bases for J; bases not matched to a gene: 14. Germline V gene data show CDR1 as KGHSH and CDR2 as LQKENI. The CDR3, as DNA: TGTGCCAGCTCACCCCACGAACTAGGACTAGCGGGAGCGGGTGAGCAGTTCTTC. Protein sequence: CASSPHELGLAGAGEQFF.

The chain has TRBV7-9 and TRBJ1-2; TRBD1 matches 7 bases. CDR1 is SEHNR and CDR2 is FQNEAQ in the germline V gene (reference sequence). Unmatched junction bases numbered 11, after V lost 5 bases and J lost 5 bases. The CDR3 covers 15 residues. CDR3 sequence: CASSTRDSTKYGYTF. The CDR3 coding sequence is TGTGCCAGCAGCACCCGGGACAGCACAAAATATGGCTACACCTTC.

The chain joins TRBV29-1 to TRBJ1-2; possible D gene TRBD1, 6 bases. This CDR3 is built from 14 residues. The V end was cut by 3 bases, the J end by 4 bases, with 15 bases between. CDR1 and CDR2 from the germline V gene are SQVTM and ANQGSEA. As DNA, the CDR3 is TGCAGCGTTGATGTTATAGGGGGAAGCTATGGCTACACCTTC. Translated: CSVDVIGGSYGYTF.

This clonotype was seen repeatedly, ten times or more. Written as DNA, the CDR3 is TGTGCCAGGAACTTGAAAAGAAGGCCAGAGGAAGGGACGCAAAAAGGGAGCCACGAGCAGTACTTC. Its protein product is CARNLKRRPEEGTQKGSHEQYF. This chain connects TRBV6-1 to TRBJ2-7; D possibly uses TRBD1 or TRBD2 (5 bases each). CDR1 and CDR2 from the germline V gene are MNHNS and SASEGT. V lost 9 bases and J lost 5, with 44 bases in between. This CDR3 region has 22 residues.

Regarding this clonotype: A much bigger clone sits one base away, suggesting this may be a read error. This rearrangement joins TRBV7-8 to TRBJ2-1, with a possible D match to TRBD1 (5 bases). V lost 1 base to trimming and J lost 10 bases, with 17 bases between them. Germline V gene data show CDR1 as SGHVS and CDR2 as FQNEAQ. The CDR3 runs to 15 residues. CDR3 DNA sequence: TGTGCCAGCAGCTTAGTTTTGGACACCTCCTACGAGCAGTTCTTC. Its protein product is CASSLVLDTSYEQFF. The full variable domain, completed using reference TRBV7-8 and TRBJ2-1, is GAGVSQSPRYKVAKRGQDVALRCDPISGHVSLFWYQQALGQGPEFLTYFQNEAQLDKSGLPSDRFFAERPEGSVSTLKIQRTQQEDSAVYLCASSLVLDTSYEQFFGPGTRLTVL.

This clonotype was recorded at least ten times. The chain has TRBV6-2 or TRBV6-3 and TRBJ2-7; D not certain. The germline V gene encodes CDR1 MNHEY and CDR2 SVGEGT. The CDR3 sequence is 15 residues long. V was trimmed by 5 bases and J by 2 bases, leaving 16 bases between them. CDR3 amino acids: CASSPSGARTYEQYF. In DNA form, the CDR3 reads TGTGCCAGCAGTCCCTCAGGTGCCAGAACCTACGAGCAGTACTTC.

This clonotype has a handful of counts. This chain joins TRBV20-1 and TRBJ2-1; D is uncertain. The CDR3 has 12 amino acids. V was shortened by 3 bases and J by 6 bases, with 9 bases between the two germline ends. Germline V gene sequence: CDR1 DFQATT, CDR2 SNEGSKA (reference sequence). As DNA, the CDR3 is TGCAGTGCTAGCTACGACTCCAATGAGCAGTTCTTC. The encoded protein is CSASYDSNEQFF.

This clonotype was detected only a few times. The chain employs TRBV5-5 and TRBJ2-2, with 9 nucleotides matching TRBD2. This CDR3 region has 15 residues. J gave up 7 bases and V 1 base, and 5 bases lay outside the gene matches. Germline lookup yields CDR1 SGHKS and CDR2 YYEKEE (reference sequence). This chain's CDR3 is CASSLFLAGVGELFF. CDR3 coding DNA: TGTGCCAGCAGCTTGTTTTTAGCGGGAGTCGGGGAGCTGTTTTTT.

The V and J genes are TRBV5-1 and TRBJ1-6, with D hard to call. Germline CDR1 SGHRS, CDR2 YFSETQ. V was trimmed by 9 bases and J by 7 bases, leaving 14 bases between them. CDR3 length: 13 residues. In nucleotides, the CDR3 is TGCGCCACTGGTAGGAGCGCGAATTCACCCCTCCACTTT. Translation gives CATGRSANSPLHF.

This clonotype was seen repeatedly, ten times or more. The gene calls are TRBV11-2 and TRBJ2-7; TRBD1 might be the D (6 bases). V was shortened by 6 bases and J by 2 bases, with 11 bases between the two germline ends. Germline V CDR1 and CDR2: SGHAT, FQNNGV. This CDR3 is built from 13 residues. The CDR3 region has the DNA TGTGCCAGCAGTACCCAGGGGCCCTACGAGCAGTACTTC. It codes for CASSTQGPYEQYF.

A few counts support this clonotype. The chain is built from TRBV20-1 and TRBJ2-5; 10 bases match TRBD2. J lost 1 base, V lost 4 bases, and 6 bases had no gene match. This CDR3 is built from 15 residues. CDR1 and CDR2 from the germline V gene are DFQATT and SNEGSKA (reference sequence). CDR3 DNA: TGCAGTGCTACTGTAGCGGGAGGCATCCAAGAGACCCAGTACTTC. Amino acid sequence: CSATVAGGIQETQYF.

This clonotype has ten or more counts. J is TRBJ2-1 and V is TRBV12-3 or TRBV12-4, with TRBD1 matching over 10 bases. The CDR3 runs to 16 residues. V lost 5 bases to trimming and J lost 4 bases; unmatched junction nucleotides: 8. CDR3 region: CASSLSTGGSYNEQFF. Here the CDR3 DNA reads TGTGCCAGCAGTCTCTCGACAGGGGGCTCATACAATGAGCAGTTCTTC.

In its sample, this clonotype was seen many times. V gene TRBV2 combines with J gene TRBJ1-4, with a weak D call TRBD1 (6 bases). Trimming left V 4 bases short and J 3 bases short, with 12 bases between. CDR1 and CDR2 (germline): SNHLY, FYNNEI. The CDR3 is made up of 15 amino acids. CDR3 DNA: TGTGCCAGCAGTGGTACAGGGCGCCCTAATGAAAAACTGTTTTTT. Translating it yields CASSGTGRPNEKLFF. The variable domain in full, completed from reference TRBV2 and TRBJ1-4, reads EPEVTQTPSHQVTQMGQEVILRCVPISNHLYFYWYRQILGQKVEFLVSFYNNEISEKSEIFDDQFSVERPDGSNFTLKIRSTKLEDSAMYFCASSGTGRPNEKLFFGSGTQLSVL.

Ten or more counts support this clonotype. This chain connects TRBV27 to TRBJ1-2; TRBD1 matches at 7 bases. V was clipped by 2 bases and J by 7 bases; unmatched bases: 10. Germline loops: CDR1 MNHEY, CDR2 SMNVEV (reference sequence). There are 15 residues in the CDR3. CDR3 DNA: TGTGCCAGCAGTTTACGGCCGACAGGGAACCCTGGCTACACCTTC. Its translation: CASSLRPTGNPGYTF.

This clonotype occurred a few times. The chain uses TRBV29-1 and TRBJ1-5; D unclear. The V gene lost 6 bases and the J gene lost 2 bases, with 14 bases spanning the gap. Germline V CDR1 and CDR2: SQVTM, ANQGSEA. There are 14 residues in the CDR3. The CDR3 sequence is CSVKGGWGNQPQHF. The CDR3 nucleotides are TGCAGCGTAAAGGGAGGATGGGGCAATCAGCCCCAGCATTTT. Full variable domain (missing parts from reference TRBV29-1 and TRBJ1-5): SAVISQKPSRDICQRGTSLTIQCQVDSQVTMMFWYRQQPGQSLTLIATANQGSEATYESGFVIDKFPISRPNLTFSTLTVSNMSPEDSSIYLCSVKGGWGNQPQHFGDGTRLSIL.

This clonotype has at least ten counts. CDR3 DNA: TGCGCCAGCAGCGTGGACGGACTAGCGGGAGTTTGGAATGAGCAGTTCTTC. Translating it yields CASSVDGLAGVWNEQFF. The chain combines TRBV5-1 with TRBJ2-1; 13 nucleotides line up with TRBD2. The V gene end was trimmed by 4 bases and the J gene end by 7 bases; junction bases not matched to a gene: 11. CDR3 length: 17 amino acids. The germline CDR1 and CDR2 sequences are SGHRS and YFSETQ.

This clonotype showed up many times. CDR3 sequence: CASSTPGQALSEQYF. The CDR3 DNA reads TGTGCCAGCAGTACTCCGGGACAGGCTCTTAGCGAGCAGTACTTC. The chain joins TRBV28 to TRBJ2-7; 8 positions agree with TRBD1. The junction had 12 bases not matched to a gene; V was cut back by 5 bases and J by 6 bases. The CDR3 runs 15 residues. The germline gives CDR1 MDHEN, CDR2 SYDVKM.

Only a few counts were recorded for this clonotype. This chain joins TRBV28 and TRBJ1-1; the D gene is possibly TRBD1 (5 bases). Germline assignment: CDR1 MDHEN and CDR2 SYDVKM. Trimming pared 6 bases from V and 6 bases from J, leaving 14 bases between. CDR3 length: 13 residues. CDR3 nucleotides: TGTGCCAGCAGAACTGCAGGGAGCCCTGAAGCTTTCTTT. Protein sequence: CASRTAGSPEAFF.

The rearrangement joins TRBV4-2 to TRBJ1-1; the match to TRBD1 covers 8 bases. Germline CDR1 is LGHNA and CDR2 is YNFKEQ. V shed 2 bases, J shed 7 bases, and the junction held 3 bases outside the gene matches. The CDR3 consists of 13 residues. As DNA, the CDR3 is TGTGCCAGCAGCCAAAGACAGGGGCGTGAAGCTTTCTTT. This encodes CASSQRQGREAFF.

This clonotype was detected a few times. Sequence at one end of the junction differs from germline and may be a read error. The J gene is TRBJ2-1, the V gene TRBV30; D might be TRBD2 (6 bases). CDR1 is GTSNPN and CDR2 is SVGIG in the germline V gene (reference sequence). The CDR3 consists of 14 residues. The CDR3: CAWCVRDSYNEQFF. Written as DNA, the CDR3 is TGTGCCTGGTGTGTCCGGGACTCTTACAATGAGCAGTTCTTC. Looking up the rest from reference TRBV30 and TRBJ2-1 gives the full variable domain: SQTIHQWPATLVQPVGSPLSLECTVEGTSNPNLYWYRQAAGRGLQLLFYSVGIGQISSEVPQNLSASRPQDRQFILSSKKLLLSDSGFYLCAWCVRDSYNEQFFGPGTRLTVL.

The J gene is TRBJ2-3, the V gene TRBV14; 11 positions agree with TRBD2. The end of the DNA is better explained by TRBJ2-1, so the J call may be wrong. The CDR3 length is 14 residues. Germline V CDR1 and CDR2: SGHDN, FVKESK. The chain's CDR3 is CASSRTSGSSEQFF. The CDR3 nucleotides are TGTGCCAGCAGCAGAACTAGCGGGAGTTCTGAGCAGTTCTTC.

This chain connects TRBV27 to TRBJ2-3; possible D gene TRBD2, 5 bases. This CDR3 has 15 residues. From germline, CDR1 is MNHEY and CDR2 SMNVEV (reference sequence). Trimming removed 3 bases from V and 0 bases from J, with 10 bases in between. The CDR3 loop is CASSFNGMSTDTQYF. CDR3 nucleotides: TGTGCCAGCAGTTTCAACGGGATGAGCACAGATACGCAGTATTTT.

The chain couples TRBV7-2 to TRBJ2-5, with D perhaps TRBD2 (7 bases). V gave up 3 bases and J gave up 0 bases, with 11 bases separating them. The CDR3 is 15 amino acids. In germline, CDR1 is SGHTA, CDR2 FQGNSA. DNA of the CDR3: TGTGCCAGCAGCTTGGCGGGGGCCCACCAAGAGACCCAGTACTTC. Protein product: CASSLAGAHQETQYF.

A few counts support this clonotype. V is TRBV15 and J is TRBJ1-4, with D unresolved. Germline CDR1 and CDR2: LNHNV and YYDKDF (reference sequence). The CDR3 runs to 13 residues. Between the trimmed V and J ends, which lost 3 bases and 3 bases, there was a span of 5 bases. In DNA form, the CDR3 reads TGTGCCACCAGCAGGGAGGCTAATGAAAAACTGTTTTTT. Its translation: CATSREANEKLFF.

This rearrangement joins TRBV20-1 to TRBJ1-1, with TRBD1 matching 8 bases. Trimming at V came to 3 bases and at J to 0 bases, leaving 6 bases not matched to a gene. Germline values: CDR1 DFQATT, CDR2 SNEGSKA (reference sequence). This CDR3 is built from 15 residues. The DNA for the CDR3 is TGCAGTGCTAGGGGACTGGGACAGGTGAACACTGAAGCTTTCTTT. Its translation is CSARGLGQVNTEAFF.